This T cell receptor beta chain was recovered during a study of CD4 T cells in relation to SARS-CoV-2 and coronaviruses. Here immunoSEQ multiplex PCR was the method, and the copy in TCRdb shows in-frame clones only, minus some. Here the sample spans around 24,000 clones, about four fifths being singletons. Worth noting for this clone: The target antigen is unknown.

Before the COVID-19 pandemic, during about 2011-2019, CD4+ T cells were taken from unexposed donors. CD4+ T cells were isolated from the cells after roughly 11 days of culture. Trimming removed 3 bases from V and 8 bases from J, with 14 bases in between. This CDR3 comprises 15 residues. Germline CDR1 and CDR2: LNHDA and SQIVND (reference sequence). This TCR was sampled from a human donor in good health. Sequenced material: CD4+ T cells from PBMCs, cultured in vitro. This chain uses TRBV19 with TRBJ1-6, with D maybe TRBD1 (6 bases). The chain's CDR3 is CASSIGTIGDSPLHF. The CDR3 coding sequence is TGTGCCAGTAGTATTGGGACAATCGGAGATTCACCCCTCCACTTT.